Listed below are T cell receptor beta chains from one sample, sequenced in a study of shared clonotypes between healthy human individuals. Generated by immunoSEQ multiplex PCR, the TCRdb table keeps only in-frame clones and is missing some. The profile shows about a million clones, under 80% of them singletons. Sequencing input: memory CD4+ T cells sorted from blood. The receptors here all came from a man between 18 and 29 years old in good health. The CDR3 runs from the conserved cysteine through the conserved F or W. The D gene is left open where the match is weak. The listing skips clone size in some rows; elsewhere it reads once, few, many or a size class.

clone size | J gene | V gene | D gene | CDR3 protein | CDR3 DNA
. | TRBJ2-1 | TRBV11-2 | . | CASSSLRGLNNEQFF | TGTGCCAGCAGCTCCCTCCGGGGGTTAAACAATGAGCAGTTCTTC
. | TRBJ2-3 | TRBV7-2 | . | CASSKGFGDTQYF | TGTGCCAGCAGCAAGGGTTTCGGGGATACGCAGTATTTT
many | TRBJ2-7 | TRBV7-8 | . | CASSLTPGGASSSYEQYF | TGTGCCAGCAGCTTGACCCCGGGGGGCGCGTCCTCCTCCTACGAGCAGTACTTC
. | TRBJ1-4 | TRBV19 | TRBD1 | CASSPHPRDRGLEEKLFF | TGTGCCAGTAGTCCTCATCCCCGGGACAGGGGGCTCGAGGAAAAACTGTTTTTT
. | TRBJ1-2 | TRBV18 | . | CASSPGGASYGYTF | TGTGCCAGCTCACCGGGAGGGGCCTCTTATGGCTACACCTTC
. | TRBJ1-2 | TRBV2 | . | CASRPDLGGYTF | TGTGCCAGCAGGCCCGACTTGGGTGGCTACACCTTC
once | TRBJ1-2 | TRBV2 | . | CASSGTTSWGSHGYTF | TGTGCCAGCAGTGGAACGACCTCATGGGGATCCCATGGCTACACCTTC
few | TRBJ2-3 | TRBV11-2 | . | CASSSHLGAGTDTQYF | TGTGCCAGCAGCTCACATCTGGGGGCCGGCACAGATACGCAGTATTTT
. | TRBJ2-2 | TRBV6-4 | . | CASSRGETGTGELFF | TGTGCCAGCAGCCGAGGCGAAACGGGCACCGGGGAGCTGTTTTTT
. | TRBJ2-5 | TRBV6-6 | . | CASSYLGATGQETQYF | TGTGCCAGCAGTTACCTGGGAGCTACCGGCCAAGAGACCCAGTACTTC
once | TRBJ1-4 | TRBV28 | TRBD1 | CASIKDRINEKLFF | TGTGCCAGCATCAAGGACAGGATAAATGAAAAACTGTTTTTT
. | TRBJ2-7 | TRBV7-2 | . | CASSSYTGYEQYF | TGTGCCAGCAGCTCCTACACGGGCTACGAGCAGTACTTC
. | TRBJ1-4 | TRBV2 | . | CASSFPGTKNEKLFF | TGTGCCAGCAGCTTTCCCGGGACAAAAAATGAAAAACTGTTTTTT
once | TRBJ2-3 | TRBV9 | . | CASSVAGRGGDTQYF | TGTGCCAGCAGCGTAGCGGGCAGGGGAGGAGATACGCAGTATTTT
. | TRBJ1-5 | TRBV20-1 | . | CSASVDQPQHF | TGCAGTGCTAGTGTAGATCAGCCCCAGCATTTT
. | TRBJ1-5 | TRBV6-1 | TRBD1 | CASRQGAYSNQPQHF | TGTGCCAGTAGACAGGGCGCATATAGCAATCAGCCCCAGCATTTT
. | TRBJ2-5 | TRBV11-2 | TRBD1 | CASSFLAGQGGRETQYF | TGTGCCAGCAGCTTCCTCGCCGGACAGGGTGGGAGGGAGACCCAGTACTTC
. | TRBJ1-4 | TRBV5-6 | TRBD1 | CASSLGTGKNEKLFF | TGTGCCAGCAGCTTGGGGACAGGGAAAAATGAAAAACTGTTTTTT
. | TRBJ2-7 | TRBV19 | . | CASSNFDAEQYF | TGTGCCAGTAGTAACTTCGACGCCGAGCAGTACTTC
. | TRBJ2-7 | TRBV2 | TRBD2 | CASSLGGGRVEYF | TGTGCCAGCAGCCTCGGCGGCGGGAGGGTTGAGTACTTC
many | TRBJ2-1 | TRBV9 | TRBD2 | CASSLGLAGGQHEQFF | TGTGCCAGCAGCTTAGGACTAGCGGGGGGGCAACATGAGCAGTTCTTC
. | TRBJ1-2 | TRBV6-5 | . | CASSSIGEGYTF | TGTGCCAGCAGTTCGATCGGAGAGGGCTACACCTTC
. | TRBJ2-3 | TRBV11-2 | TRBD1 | CASSSQGTNTDTQYF | TGTGCCAGCAGCTCACAGGGGACCAACACAGATACGCAGTATTTT
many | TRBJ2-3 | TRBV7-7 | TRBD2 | CASSPGLATGDTQYF | TGTGCTAGCAGCCCTGGACTAGCAACGGGAGATACGCAGTATTTT
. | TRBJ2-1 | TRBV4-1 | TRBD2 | CASSQDLAGVTYNEQFF | TGCGCCAGCAGCCAAGATTTAGCGGGGGTTACTTACAATGAGCAGTTCTTC
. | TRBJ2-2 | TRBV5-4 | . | CASSFPTSGELFF | TGTGCCAGCAGCTTCCCGACTAGCGGGGAGCTGTTTTTT
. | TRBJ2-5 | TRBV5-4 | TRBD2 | CASSRSGGYQETQYF | TGTGCCAGCAGTCGTAGCGGGGGGTACCAAGAGACCCAGTACTTC
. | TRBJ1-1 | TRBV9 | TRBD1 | CASSVRDRGTEAFF | TGTGCCAGCAGCGTCCGGGACAGGGGAACTGAAGCTTTCTTT
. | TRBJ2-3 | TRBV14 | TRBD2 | CASSLGLAAAADTQYF | TGTGCCAGCAGCTTGGGACTAGCGGCGGCTGCCGATACGCAGTATTTT
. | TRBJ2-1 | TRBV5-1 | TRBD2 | CASSSTSGTGNEQFF | TGCGCCAGCAGCTCGACTAGCGGGACCGGCAATGAGCAGTTCTTC
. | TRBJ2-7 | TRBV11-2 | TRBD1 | CASSSLTGYREQYF | TGTGCCAGCAGCTCTTTGACAGGGTACCGCGAGCAGTACTTC
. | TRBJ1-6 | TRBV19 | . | CASSTTTGRPLHF | TGTGCCAGTAGCACAACTACAGGGAGGCCCCTCCACTTT
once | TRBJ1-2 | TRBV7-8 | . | CASSTRTAPNYGYTF | TGTGCCAGCAGCACCCGGACAGCCCCTAACTATGGCTACACCTTC
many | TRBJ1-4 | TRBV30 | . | CAWSVGLSASGEKLFF | TGTGCCTGGAGTGTTGGTTTATCGGCCTCGGGCGAAAAACTGTTTTTT
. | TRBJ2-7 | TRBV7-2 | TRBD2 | CASSLGASGSSYEQYF | TGTGCCAGCAGCTTAGGGGCTAGCGGGAGCTCCTACGAGCAGTACTTC
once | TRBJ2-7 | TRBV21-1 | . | CASSKARVLAGTYEQYF | TGTGCCAGCAGCAAAGCGAGGGTGCTAGCGGGGACCTACGAGCAGTACTTC
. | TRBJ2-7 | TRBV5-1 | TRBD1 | CASSPWTGTYEQYF | TGCGCCAGCAGCCCTTGGACAGGTACCTACGAGCAGTACTTC